These 32 T cell receptor beta chains were sequenced from one sample in a study of cytotoxic CD8 clonotypes in ibrutinib-treated CLL. Some clones are missing from TCRdb's copy, which holds only in-frame ones; the method was immunoSEQ multiplex PCR. The data hold 60,000 to 75,000 clones, with 75% to 95% observed a single time. The starting material was PBMCs, obtained after 12 months of ibrutinib treatment. The receptors come from a human donor with chronic lymphocytic leukemia.

CDR3 region: CASSYYSGNYNEQFF. The CDR3 region has the DNA TGTGCCAGCAGCTACTATAGCGGGAACTACAATGAGCAGTTCTTC. The chain recombines TRBV5-6 with TRBJ2-1; TRBD2 matches 8 bases. CDR3 size: 15 residues. Germline trimming cut 3 bases from V and 3 bases from J; bases unmatched to any gene: 5. In germline, CDR1 is SGHDT, CDR2 YYEEEE.

This clone has just one count. This chain connects TRBV25-1 to TRBJ1-3; D ambiguous. The germline V gene has CDR1 MGHDK and CDR2 SYGVNS. V was shortened by 3 bases and J by 0 bases, with 9 bases between the two germline ends. The CDR3 extends over 15 amino acids. CDR3 sequence reads: CASSEVGNSGNTIYF. CDR3 DNA sequence: TGTGCCAGCAGTGAGGTGGGAAACTCTGGAAACACCATATATTTT.

The V call is TRBV27, the J call TRBJ2-7; D remains unclear. The CDR3 length is 14 residues. V dropped 0 bases and J dropped 2 bases, with 8 bases sitting between them. Germline-derived CDR1 and CDR2 are MNHEY and SMNVEV (reference sequence). The CDR3, as DNA: TGTGCCAGCAGTTTATCAACGGAAACCTACGAGCAGTACTTC. As protein: CASSLSTETYEQYF.

The chain uses TRBV9 and TRBJ2-7; D remains ambiguous. Germline V gene sequence: CDR1 SGDLS, CDR2 YYNGEE. CDR3 length: 13 residues. V shed 4 bases and J shed 4 bases, with 12 bases lying between them. CDR3 bases: TGTGCCAGCAGCCTAGGGCCGGTTTACGAGCAGTACTTC. It encodes CASSLGPVYEQYF.

This chain links TRBV7-9 with TRBJ2-7, with 10 bases that match TRBD2. Germline V lookup: CDR1 SEHNR, CDR2 FQNEAQ (reference sequence). V shed 3 bases, J shed 0 bases, and the junction held 2 bases outside the gene matches. The CDR3 is made up of 15 amino acids. For the CDR3, the DNA is TGTGCCAGCAGCTTCGCTAGCGGGGGCTCCTACGAGCAGTACTTC. This codes for CASSFASGGSYEQYF.

The rearrangement uses TRBV6-1 and TRBJ2-1, with 9 bases that match TRBD2. The CDR3 has 15 residues. The junction had 8 bases not matched to a gene; V was cut back by 4 bases and J by 7 bases. Germline values: CDR1 MNHNS, CDR2 SASEGT. The CDR3 sequence: CASSGGGLALNEQFF. The CDR3, as DNA: TGTGCCAGCAGTGGGGGGGGACTAGCTTTGAATGAGCAGTTCTTC.

The V gene is TRBV11-2, the J gene TRBJ2-5, with D perhaps matching TRBD2 (6 bases). V was shortened by 5 bases and J by 2 bases, with 21 bases between the two germline ends. Germline loops: CDR1 SGHAT, CDR2 FQNNGV. The CDR3 has 17 residues. CDR3 DNA sequence: TGTGCCAGCAGCGTCAGATCCCGCGGGGACTGGCAAGAGACCCAGTACTTC. Its translation: CASSVRSRGDWQETQYF.

V is TRBV6-1 and J is TRBJ1-5, with 7 positions matching TRBD1. Germline values: CDR1 MNHNS, CDR2 SASEGT. V lost 6 bases, J lost 3 bases, and 5 bases stayed unmatched. This CDR3 comprises 14 residues. CDR3 in DNA: TGTGCCAGCAGCAGGGGGGACCCCAATCAGCCCCAGCATTTT. Protein sequence: CASSRGDPNQPQHF.

Comments on this clone: Other DNA sequences in the same sample also yield this CDR3. The gene calls are TRBV19 and TRBJ2-1; no firm D call. Germline V gene data show CDR1 as LNHDA and CDR2 as SQIVND (reference sequence). Between the trimmed V and J ends, which lost 6 bases and 3 bases, there was a span of 18 bases. The CDR3 length is 16 residues. Written as DNA, the CDR3 is TGTGCCAGTAGCATTGGCCAGAGTACCCTCTACAATGAGCAGTTCTTC. Encoded protein: CASSIGQSTLYNEQFF.

The rearrangement joins TRBV6-1 to TRBJ1-4; 8 nucleotides agree with TRBD1. V trimming: 4 bases; J trimming: 2 bases; junction bases outside the gene matches: 3. The length of the CDR3 is 15 residues. CDR1 is MNHNS and CDR2 is SASEGT in the germline V gene. CDR3 residues: CASSAGQVTNEKLFF. For the CDR3, the DNA is TGTGCCAGCAGTGCGGGACAGGTTACTAATGAAAAACTGTTTTTT.

The rearrangement joins TRBV15 to TRBJ1-1; D gene ambiguous. The V end was cut by 3 bases, the J end by 3 bases, with 5 bases between. Looked up from germline, CDR1 is LNHNV and CDR2 is YYDKDF (reference sequence). The CDR3 runs to 12 residues. The CDR3 is CATSSEDTEAFF. DNA of the CDR3: TGTGCCACCAGCAGCGAAGACACTGAAGCTTTCTTT. The full variable domain, completed using reference TRBV15 and TRBJ1-1, is DAMVIQNPRYQVTQFGKPVTLSCSQTLNHNVMYWYQQKSSQAPKLLFHYYDKDFNNEADTPDNFQSRRPNTSFCFLDIRSPGLGDTAMYLCATSSEDTEAFFGQGTRLTVV.

The CDR3 loop reads CAWSVLGADTQYF. The CDR3 nucleotides are TGTGCCTGGAGTGTTTTGGGGGCAGATACGCAGTATTTT. The rearrangement uses TRBV30 and TRBJ2-3, with D perhaps assigned TRBD1 or TRBD2 (5 bases each). V was pared by 0 bases and J by 4 bases, with 8 bases between. The germline V gene has CDR1 GTSNPN and CDR2 SVGIG (reference sequence). The CDR3 spans 13 residues.

This chain links TRBV4-1 with TRBJ1-2; TRBD1 aligns across 9 bases. V lost 1 base, J lost 5 bases, and 5 bases stayed unmatched. The germline CDR1 and CDR2 sequences are MGHRA and YSYEKL. This CDR3 has 15 residues. CDR3 residues: CASSQAQGALYGYTF. CDR3 in DNA: TGCGCCAGCAGCCAAGCACAGGGGGCTTTGTATGGCTACACCTTC.

This chain uses TRBV19 with TRBJ2-3; a possible D gene is TRBD1 (5 bases). Trimming pared 5 bases from V and 2 bases from J, leaving 11 bases between. CDR3 length equals 14 residues. Germline V gene lookup returns CDR1 LNHDA and CDR2 SQIVND (reference sequence). CDR3 in DNA: TGTGCCAGTAGTCATCAGGGTATCACAGATACGCAGTATTTT. Amino acid sequence: CASSHQGITDTQYF.

The chain has TRBV5-1 and TRBJ1-1; D is unresolved. Trimming stripped 4 bases from V and 0 bases from J, with 13 bases between. Germline CDR1 is SGHRS and CDR2 is YFSETQ. The CDR3 covers 15 residues. The CDR3 loop reads CASSHGWGVNTEAFF. For the CDR3, the DNA is TGCGCCAGCAGCCACGGATGGGGAGTGAACACTGAAGCTTTCTTT.

The V and J genes are TRBV5-4 and TRBJ2-1; D is perhaps TRBD1 or TRBD2 (5 bases each). The CDR3 is 17 amino acids. Germline CDR1 SGHNT, CDR2 YYREEE (reference sequence). V was shortened by 0 bases and J by 2 bases, with 15 bases between the two germline ends. The CDR3 loop is CASSLGGRDAAYNEQFF. DNA for the CDR3: TGTGCCAGCAGCTTGGGGGGCCGGGACGCGGCCTACAATGAGCAGTTCTTC.

This chain connects TRBV7-2 to TRBJ1-2, with D unresolved. CDR1 SGHTA and CDR2 FQGNSA come from the germline V gene. Trimming shortened V by 2 bases and J by 0 bases, and 7 bases separated the two germline ends. CDR3 size: 14 residues. CDR3 amino acids: CASSLLVTNYGYTF. DNA of the CDR3: TGTGCCAGCAGCTTATTAGTCACTAACTATGGCTACACCTTC.

The chain employs TRBV9 and TRBJ1-5, with unresolved D. Germline V gene sequence: CDR1 SGDLS, CDR2 YYNGEE. Between the trimmed V and J ends, which lost 3 bases and 5 bases, there was a span of 15 bases. CDR3 size: 15 residues. CDR3 protein: CASSAGLTSDQPQHF. CDR3 sequence (DNA): TGTGCCAGCAGCGCCGGGCTGACTTCCGATCAGCCCCAGCATTTT. Full variable domain (remainder filled in from reference TRBV9 and TRBJ1-5): DSGVTQTPKHLITATGQRVTLRCSPRSGDLSVYWYQQSLDQGLQFLIQYYNGEERAKGNILERFSAQQFPDLHSELNLSSLELGDSALYFCASSAGLTSDQPQHFGDGTRLSIL.

The chain recombines TRBV7-3 with TRBJ2-7, with TRBD1 identical over 7 bases. Per germline, CDR1 SGHTA and CDR2 FQGTGA. CDR3 size: 14 residues. The ends lost 0 bases at V and 7 bases at J; junction bases unmatched: 6. For the CDR3, the DNA is TGTGCCAGCAGCTTAACGACAGGGTCCCGGGAGCAGTACTTC. It translates to CASSLTTGSREQYF.

The CDR3 nucleotides read TGCGCCAGCAGCTCAGGCGGGAGGTCCGCAGATACGCAGTATTTT. Amino acid sequence: CASSSGGRSADTQYF. The V call is TRBV5-1, the J call TRBJ2-3; 8 bases line up with TRBD2. The CDR3 length is 15 residues. CDR1 is SGHRS and CDR2 is YFSETQ in the germline V gene. With V trimmed by 3 bases and J by 4 bases, 7 bases remained unmatched.

The rearrangement links TRBV7-9 to TRBJ2-5, with 7 bases that match TRBD2. The CDR3 runs to 16 residues. The germline V gene has CDR1 SEHNR and CDR2 FQNEAQ (reference sequence). Trimming at V came to 1 base and at J to 1 base, leaving 6 bases not matched to a gene. The DNA of the CDR3 is TGTGCCAGCAGCTTAGGTAGTACTAGCGCCCAAGAGACCCAGTACTTC. Translated, it gives CASSLGSTSAQETQYF.

This chain uses TRBV18 with TRBJ2-7; TRBD1 matches at 11 bases. The CDR3 covers 15 residues. Losses at the gene ends were 6 bases for V and 4 bases for J; bases not matched to a gene: 8. CDR1 and CDR2 from the germline V gene are KGHSH and LQKENI. CDR3 sequence (DNA): TGTGCCAGCTCGAGGACAGGGGGCCCAGAGTACGAGCAGTACTTC. This encodes CASSRTGGPEYEQYF.

The table lists this clone with a count of one. The genes are TRBV7-2 and TRBJ2-3, with a weak D call TRBD2 (5 bases). The V gene's germline CDR1 is SGHTA and CDR2 FQGNSA. CDR3 length: 15 amino acids. The V end was cut by 0 bases, the J end by 9 bases, with 16 bases between. CDR3 nucleotide sequence: TGTGCCAGCAGCTTAGCCCGTGGGAGCGTGCGGACGCAGTATTTT. Translation: CASSLARGSVRTQYF.

The chain is built from TRBV9 and TRBJ1-1; D ambiguous. This CDR3 has 12 amino acids. V gave up 3 bases and J gave up 4 bases, with 7 bases separating them. Germline V gives CDR1 SGDLS, CDR2 YYNGEE. The CDR3 bases are TGTGCCAGCAGCGCCCCAATCACTGAAGCTTTCTTT. It encodes CASSAPITEAFF.

This chain uses TRBV6-5 with TRBJ2-1; D is unclear. Germline values: CDR1 MNHEY, CDR2 SVGAGI. Trimming removed 6 bases at V and 6 bases at J, with 6 bases between. There are 11 residues in the CDR3. The CDR3 is CASSRLNEQFF. In DNA form, the CDR3 reads TGTGCCAGCAGCCGGCTCAATGAGCAGTTCTTC.

The V and J genes are TRBV5-1 and TRBJ2-1; 11 bases are shared with TRBD2. CDR3 length equals 16 residues. Germline CDR1 SGHRS, CDR2 YFSETQ. Trimming took 3 bases from V and 3 from J; bases not matched to a gene: 5. CDR3 amino acids: CASSSIAGGLYNEQFF. Written as DNA, the CDR3 is TGCGCCAGCAGCTCCATAGCGGGAGGGCTCTACAATGAGCAGTTCTTC.

This CDR3 reads CATSREVQIQAFF. The CDR3 region has the DNA TGTGCCACCAGCAGAGAGGTACAGATTCAAGCTTTCTTT. The genes are TRBV15 and TRBJ1-1; no definite D call. Trimming removed 0 bases at V and 9 bases at J, with 11 bases between. The CDR3 has 13 residues. CDR1 LNHNV and CDR2 YYDKDF come from the germline V gene (reference sequence).

CDR3 sequence reads: CSAHRGEGVAFF. CDR3 DNA sequence: TGCAGCGCCCACCGAGGTGAAGGAGTAGCTTTCTTT. The J gene is TRBJ1-1, the V gene TRBV29-1; D is undetermined. The CDR3 totals 12 residues. From germline, CDR1 is SQVTM and CDR2 ANQGSEA. V was trimmed by 7 bases and J by 10 bases, leaving 19 bases between them.

The V gene is TRBV5-1, the J gene TRBJ2-1; 7 bases map to TRBD1. The CDR3 sequence is 15 residues long. The V gene's germline CDR1 is SGHRS and CDR2 YFSETQ. Unmatched junction bases numbered 5, after V lost 0 bases and J lost 5 bases. The CDR3 coding sequence is TGCGCCAGCAGCTTGGCGGACAGGCTACACAATGAGCAGTTCTTC. This translates into CASSLADRLHNEQFF.

The chain links TRBV6-1 to TRBJ2-7; 11 bases are shared with TRBD1. The CDR3 is 13 amino acids. V lost 8 bases to trimming and J lost 2 bases; unmatched junction nucleotides: 2. CDR1 MNHNS and CDR2 SASEGT come from the germline V gene. The CDR3 DNA follows: TGTGCCAGCGGGACAGGGGGAGCCTACGAGCAGTACTTC. Protein sequence: CASGTGGAYEQYF.

The rearrangement links TRBV28 to TRBJ1-1, with D maybe TRBD1 (6 bases). Trimming removed 6 bases from V and 4 bases from J, with 12 bases in between. The length of the CDR3 is 13 residues. CDR1 and CDR2 (germline): MDHEN, SYDVKM. CDR3 nucleotides: TGTGCCAGCAGCCTGGGACACACCACTGAAGCTTTCTTT. It is translated as CASSLGHTTEAFF.

This sequence joins TRBV5-1 and TRBJ2-7, with D tentatively TRBD1 (7 bases). CDR3 length equals 15 residues. Trimming took off 2 bases at V and 0 bases at J, with 12 bases between the two ends. Germline V gene data show CDR1 as SGHRS and CDR2 as YFSETQ. Here the CDR3 DNA reads TGCGCCAGCAGCTTCGCGGGACAGAGCTCCTACGAGCAGTACTTC. This codes for CASSFAGQSSYEQYF.